Following are 25 T cell receptor beta chains from one sample sequenced in a study of identical twins. TCRdb ran MiXCR on the 5' RACE reads and lists one entry per CDR3 protein. The sample lists 400,000 or so distinct CDR3 sequences; around 9.7% were seen once. Sequencing used naive T cells sorted from blood. These receptors were obtained from a woman in her forties or fifties in good health.

This clonotype was seen at least ten times. The chain recombines TRBV20-1 with TRBJ2-2, with D perhaps TRBD2 (10 bases). Germline values: CDR1 DFQATT, CDR2 SNEGSKA (reference sequence). The CDR3 covers 17 residues. The V and J ends lost 2 bases and 6 bases respectively, with 22 bases between them. In nucleotides, the CDR3 is TGCAGTGCTAGAAGGGACAGGGCTAGCGGGAGAGCCGGGGAGCTGTTTTTT. It is translated as CSARRDRASGRAGELFF.

The sample holds a few counts of this clonotype. The chain recombines TRBV12-3 or TRBV12-4 with TRBJ1-4; TRBD1 might be the D (6 bases). Between the trimmed V and J ends, which lost 5 bases and 7 bases, there was a span of 14 bases. This CDR3 has 14 residues. CDR3 nucleotides: TGTGCCAGCAGTCAGACAGGATCGGGTGAAAAACTGTTTTTT. Protein product: CASSQTGSGEKLFF.

This clonotype occurred many times. The chain joins TRBV6-5 to TRBJ2-1, with 11 positions matching TRBD2. V lost 8 bases to trimming and J lost 7 bases; unmatched junction nucleotides: 7. The CDR3 has 14 amino acids. The germline V gene has CDR1 MNHEY and CDR2 SVGAGI. DNA for the CDR3: TGTGCCAGCGATAGCGGGAGGGTTCGAAATGAGCAGTTCTTC. As protein: CASDSGRVRNEQFF.

The chain couples TRBV12-3 or TRBV12-4 to TRBJ2-7, with a weak D call TRBD1 (6 bases). The V end lost 8 bases, the J end lost 6 bases, and 14 bases lay between the germline ends. This CDR3 has 12 residues. In DNA, the CDR3 is TGTGCCAGCCAGCTAGGGGGTAGCGAGCAGTACGTC. Translating it yields CASQLGGSEQYV.

The V call is TRBV29-1, the J call TRBJ2-1, with D possibly matching TRBD1 (5 bases). V lost 7 bases to trimming and J lost 7 bases, with 11 bases between them. The CDR3 has 11 residues. CDR1 is SQVTM, CDR2 ANQGSEA, per germline. CDR3 loop: CSGFKGNEQFF. The CDR3 bases are TGCAGCGGTTTCAAGGGGAATGAGCAGTTCTTC.

This chain uses TRBV6-5 with TRBJ1-1, with D unresolved. The V and J ends lost 5 bases and 11 bases respectively, with 18 bases between them. This CDR3 has 13 residues. The V gene's germline CDR1 is MNHEY and CDR2 SVGAGI. CDR3 sequence (DNA): TGTGCCAGCAGTGGAGCCCCCCTCACCGCGGCTTTCTTT. Translation: CASSGAPLTAAFF.

The table lists this clonotype with many counts. The V gene is TRBV5-1, the J gene TRBJ1-4; D unclear. V gave up 3 bases and J gave up 7 bases, with 16 bases separating them. Germline CDR1 and CDR2: SGHRS and YFSETQ. The CDR3 extends over 15 amino acids. The chain's CDR3 is CASSSRTGIFEKLFF. Written as DNA, the CDR3 is TGCGCCAGCAGCTCACGGACCGGCATTTTTGAAAAACTGTTTTTT.

This clonotype came up a few times. The CDR3 nucleotides read TGCGCCAGCACCGGCAGTCGCGAGCAGTACTTC. Protein sequence: CASTGSREQYF. The genes are TRBV5-1 and TRBJ2-7; D ambiguous. Trimming left V 6 bases short and J 6 bases short, with 10 bases between. The CDR3 extends over 11 amino acids. CDR1 SGHRS and CDR2 YFSETQ come from the germline V gene. Combining the CDR3 with reference TRBV5-1 and TRBJ2-7 gives the whole variable domain KAGVTQTPRYLIKTRGQQVTLSCSPISGHRSVSWYQQTPGQGLQFLFEYFSETQRNKGNFPGRFSGRQFSNSRSEMNVSTLELGDSALYLCASTGSREQYFGPGTRLTVT.

The rearrangement uses TRBV5-6 and TRBJ2-1; 8 positions match TRBD2. The CDR3 runs 13 residues. With 4 bases clipped from V and 6 bases from J, the junction kept 3 bases outside the gene matches. CDR1 SGHDT and CDR2 YYEEEE come from the germline V gene. This CDR3 reads CASSRTSGNEQFF. CDR3 DNA sequence: TGTGCCAGCAGCCGTACTAGCGGCAATGAGCAGTTCTTC. Combining the CDR3 with reference TRBV5-6 and TRBJ2-1 gives the whole variable domain DAGVTQSPTHLIKTRGQQVTLRCSPKSGHDTVSWYQQALGQGPQFIFQYYEEEERQRGNFPDRFSGHQFPNYSSELNVNALLLGDSALYLCASSRTSGNEQFFGPGTRLTVL.

This clonotype has at least ten counts. V usage is TRBV6-6 and J usage is TRBJ1-2; a weak D match, TRBD1 (5 bases). The CDR3 has 15 amino acids. Germline loops: CDR1 MNHNY, CDR2 SVGAGI (reference sequence). Trimming cost V 10 bases and J 1 base, with 19 bases left between them. The CDR3: CATRYGTRINYGYTF. Here the CDR3 DNA reads TGTGCCACCCGCTACGGGACGAGAATTAACTATGGCTACACCTTC.

There are a few counts of this clonotype. CDR3 residues: CASSQTTARNTEAFF. For the CDR3, the DNA is TGCGCCAGCAGCCAAACGACAGCCCGGAACACTGAAGCTTTCTTT. The chain links TRBV4-1 to TRBJ1-1; possibly TRBD1 for D (5 bases). The germline V gene encodes CDR1 MGHRA and CDR2 YSYEKL. V lost 2 bases, J lost 1 base, and 11 bases lay in between. The CDR3 is made up of 15 amino acids.

The CDR3 DNA sequence: TGTGCCAGCAGTTACCGGGGGGGGCCGGTAGATACGCAGTATTTT. The encoded protein is CASSYRGGPVDTQYF. The chain employs TRBV6-5 and TRBJ2-3; 8 bases line up with TRBD2. Trimming removed 2 bases from V and 5 bases from J; junction bases left unmatched: 6. The CDR3 spans 15 residues. The germline V gene has CDR1 MNHEY and CDR2 SVGAGI.

The chain employs TRBV2 and TRBJ2-3, with D perhaps matching TRBD1 (5 bases). CDR1 and CDR2 from the germline V gene are SNHLY and FYNNEI. The length of the CDR3 is 16 residues. Trimming stripped 2 bases from V and 2 bases from J, with 14 bases between. The CDR3 nucleotides read TGTGCCAGCAGTGAACGCGCAGGGCGCGACACAGATACGCAGTATTTT. Its protein is CASSERAGRDTDTQYF.

The sample holds many counts of this clonotype. The chain employs TRBV10-2 and TRBJ2-7; 10 bases match TRBD2. The CDR3 totals 15 residues. The V and J ends lost 5 bases and 3 bases, in that order; junction bases with no gene match: 7. Germline loops: CDR1 WSHSY, CDR2 SAAADI. The CDR3 nucleotides are TGCGCCAGCAGTCGTAACGGACTAGCGGTCTACGAGCAGTACGTC. Protein: CASSRNGLAVYEQYV.

The rearrangement links TRBV12-3 or TRBV12-4 to TRBJ2-1; D possibly corresponds to TRBD2 (6 bases). CDR3 size: 14 residues. Trimming cost V 6 bases and J 7 bases, with 16 bases left between them. The CDR3 coding sequence is TGTGCCAGCAGCCCGGACTGGGGGGAGAATGAGCAGTTCTTC. As protein: CASSPDWGENEQFF.

This clonotype was detected a few times. The V gene is TRBV19, the J gene TRBJ2-1, with TRBD2 identical over 9 bases. V lost 2 bases, J lost 1 base, and 9 bases stayed unmatched. Germline CDR1 LNHDA, CDR2 SQIVND (reference sequence). This CDR3 contains 18 residues. The CDR3 region has the DNA TGTGCCAGTAGTATACTAGCGGGGAGCGGTTTTTCCTACAATGAGCAGTTCTTC. Translating it yields CASSILAGSGFSYNEQFF. The full variable domain, its missing parts supplied by reference TRBV19 and TRBJ2-1, is DGGITQSPKYLFRKEGQNVTLSCEQNLNHDAMYWYRQDPGQGLRLIYYSQIVNDFQKGDIAEGYSVSREKKESFPLTVTSAQKNPTAFYLCASSILAGSGFSYNEQFFGPGTRLTVL.

This clonotype has only a few counts. The V call is TRBV6-1, the J call TRBJ2-2; D is ambiguous. This CDR3 spans 14 amino acids. The V and J ends lost 4 bases and 5 bases respectively, with 11 bases between them. Per the germline V gene, CDR1 is MNHNS and CDR2 is SASEGT. The CDR3 DNA reads as TGTGCCAGCAGTGTGGCACCTCAGACCGGGGAGCTGTTTTTT. Translated: CASSVAPQTGELFF.

This clonotype was observed a handful of times. This chain connects TRBV7-8 to TRBJ2-3; D ambiguous. Per the germline V gene, CDR1 is SGHVS and CDR2 is FQNEAQ. The CDR3 contains 15 residues. The V gene lost 3 bases and the J gene lost 3 bases, with 13 bases spanning the gap. The CDR3 is CASSLRGTFTDTQYF. The CDR3, as DNA: TGTGCCAGCAGCTTGCGAGGAACTTTTACAGATACGCAGTATTTT.

This clonotype was seen many times. This chain links TRBV27 with TRBJ2-1; the match to TRBD2 covers 9 bases. Trimming removed 1 base from V and 9 bases from J; junction bases left unmatched: 7. This CDR3 region has 15 residues. Germline-derived CDR1 and CDR2 are MNHEY and SMNVEV (reference sequence). The CDR3 nucleotides read TGTGCCAGCAGTTTATGGGGCGGGAGGGCCTTTGAGCAGTTCTTC. Translated, it gives CASSLWGGRAFEQFF.

This clonotype came up a few times. The chain combines TRBV5-1 with TRBJ2-1, with 7 bases fitting TRBD2. CDR3 size: 15 residues. Germline-derived CDR1 and CDR2 are SGHRS and YFSETQ. The J segment lost 6 bases and the V segment lost 0 bases, leaving 6 bases of the junction unmatched. The CDR3 here is CASSLGGLSANEQFF. DNA for the CDR3: TGCGCCAGCAGCTTGGGGGGACTATCGGCCAATGAGCAGTTCTTC.

This chain joins TRBV20-1 and TRBJ2-2, with D perhaps matching TRBD2 (5 bases). The CDR3 contains 15 residues. The ends were cut back, 6 bases at V and 1 base at J, with 15 bases in the middle. Germline CDR1 reads DFQATT; CDR2 reads SNEGSKA (reference sequence). The CDR3 region has the DNA TGCAGTGCCCCGAGTTTGAGCGGGAACACCGGGGAGCTGTTTTTT. It yields the protein CSAPSLSGNTGELFF.

This clonotype was counted many times. The chain carries TRBV4-1 and TRBJ2-1, with TRBD2 identical over 9 bases. Per germline, CDR1 MGHRA and CDR2 YSYEKL. V trimming: 3 bases; J trimming: 4 bases; junction bases outside the gene matches: 7. The CDR3 consists of 16 residues. For the CDR3, the DNA is TGCGCCAGCAGCCAGATGGGACTAGCAGCGTACAATGAGCAGTTCTTC. Protein product: CASSQMGLAAYNEQFF.

The rearrangement links TRBV27 to TRBJ2-2; 9 nucleotides line up with TRBD2. Germline V gene lookup returns CDR1 MNHEY and CDR2 SMNVEV (reference sequence). The ends lost 4 bases at V and 6 bases at J; junction bases unmatched: 6. The CDR3 consists of 15 residues. CDR3 bases: TGTGCCAGCAGTTCTCGGGGACTAGCTGCCGGGGAGCTGTTTTTT. Translating it yields CASSSRGLAAGELFF.

The table lists this clonotype with many counts. The V call is TRBV28, the J call TRBJ1-2, with 11 bases lining up with TRBD1. The CDR3 is made up of 14 amino acids. Germline V CDR1 and CDR2: MDHEN, SYDVKM. V dropped 8 bases and J dropped 4; count of bases not matched to a gene: 6. The CDR3 region is CASLGTGGIYGYTF. Written as DNA, the CDR3 is TGTGCCAGCCTCGGGACAGGGGGAATCTATGGCTACACCTTC.

This clonotype was seen ten or more times. The V call is TRBV5-1, the J call TRBJ2-1, with 7 bases identical to TRBD2. The trim removed 4 bases at V and 5 bases at J, leaving 6 bases unmatched. The CDR3 has 14 residues. Germline V lookup: CDR1 SGHRS, CDR2 YFSETQ. The CDR3 sequence: CASSTLARDNEQFF. The DNA for the CDR3 is TGCGCCAGCAGCACACTAGCGAGAGACAATGAGCAGTTCTTC.